This is a list of T cell receptor beta chains from one sample in a study of blood T cell repertoires in COVID-19. This table comes from immunoSEQ multiplex PCR, and its TCRdb copy is limited to in-frame clones, with some not included. The data show about 220,000 clones, more than 75% seen once. The sample taken for sequencing was peripheral blood. Receptors were obtained from a man between 50 and 59 years old who had recovered from COVID-19. Both conserved end residues are trimmed from each CDR3. The D gene is left open where the match is weak.

d_gene	v_gene	j_gene	CDR3aa
TRBD2	TRBV28	TRBJ2-7	ASSLGTSGSHEQY
TRBD1	TRBV29-1	TRBJ2-5	SVEEYRGETQY
.	TRBV28	TRBJ2-1	ASSVRSIRNEQF
.	TRBV6-5	TRBJ2-1	ASSHREVNEQF
.	TRBV1	TRBJ2-3	TSSQGPSGRVTDTQY
TRBD1	TRBV7-9	TRBJ2-1	ASSLGGQGVSGSEQF
TRBD1	TRBV5-6	TRBJ2-7	ASSSQGAHSYEQY
TRBD2	TRBV19	TRBJ2-1	ASSIRGLAGSSSYNEQF
.	TRBV7-9	TRBJ1-2	ASSPGLTYGYT
.	TRBV11-2	TRBJ2-7	ASSLGRDFGYEQY
.	TRBV5-1	TRBJ2-3	ASSTTGDTQY
.	TRBV24-1	TRBJ2-6	ATSDRYSGANVLT
.	TRBV28	TRBJ2-1	ASSLNREGQF
.	TRBV7-2	TRBJ2-3	ASSLFDGSGDTQY
.	TRBV2	TRBJ1-1	ASSVTGYTEAF
.	TRBV7-9	TRBJ1-2	ASSPKAGDGYT
TRBD2	TRBV7-8	TRBJ2-7	ASSRTSGSLGYEQY
TRBD2	TRBV18	TRBJ2-5	ASSPRSGTQETQY
.	TRBV5-4	TRBJ2-7	ASSSSFGGDRYEQY
TRBD1	TRBV6-1	TRBJ2-7	ASSEPHRGANYEQY
TRBD1	TRBV6-4	TRBJ2-7	ARGTGSYEQY
TRBD2	TRBV29-1	TRBJ2-5	TGRTVQETQY
TRBD2	TRBV5-1	TRBJ2-3	ASRASGRVGSTDTQY
TRBD2	TRBV27	TRBJ2-1	ASSSGTSGYNEQF
.	TRBV13	TRBJ1-1	ASSTTGRGTEAF
TRBD2	TRBV19	TRBJ2-1	ASSWTPKTSGGYNEQF
.	TRBV14	TRBJ1-4	ASAGQLNEKLF
TRBD1	TRBV29-1	TRBJ2-5	SLWTGSTEETQY
TRBD1	TRBV29-1	TRBJ2-1	SVETYRGSSYNEQF
.	TRBV28	TRBJ2-1	ASSFGQSHYNEQF
TRBD2	TRBV25-1	TRBJ2-7	ASRSSSGSIYEQY
TRBD2	TRBV19	TRBJ2-7	ASSNRGLAETYEQY
.	TRBV10-2	TRBJ2-1	ADSEGGSYNEQF
TRBD1	TRBV4-1	TRBJ2-7	ASSPTGGNEQY
.	TRBV5-1	TRBJ1-5	ASRRNRVHQPQH
.	TRBV7-9	TRBJ1-2	ASSPKGGEGYGYT
TRBD2	TRBV6-2/TRBV6-3	TRBJ2-1	ASSYPIAGVRMGQF
.	TRBV6-1	TRBJ2-5	ASSEGARRAQY
TRBD1	TRBV9	TRBJ2-3	ASSEVGGFYPDTQY
.	TRBV28	TRBJ2-7	ASSLLIRGHEQY
TRBD2	TRBV28	TRBJ2-3	ASSSNPGLAGVTDTQY
TRBD2	TRBV27	TRBJ2-7	ASSLHGLAGAKQY
TRBD1	TRBV27	TRBJ2-7	ASSPTTGGDEQY
.	TRBV2	TRBJ2-6	ASSDTRFGANVLT
TRBD2	TRBV6-5	TRBJ2-4	ASSYSNVGRGDIQY
.	TRBV10-3	TRBJ1-5	AISESRGRSNQPQH
TRBD2	TRBV28	TRBJ2-1	ASSSGTSGRFDEQF
.	TRBV5-5	TRBJ2-7	ASSLYRGNSEQY
.	TRBV29-1	TRBJ1-1	SVAGQVATEAF
.	TRBV28	TRBJ1-1	ASSPRDPRGGTNTEAF
TRBD2	TRBV19	TRBJ2-1	ASSLSGSHSYNEQF
.	TRBV18	TRBJ1-2	ASSRSSGANYGYT
TRBD2	TRBV5-6	TRBJ2-1	ASSSRVLAGGRF